These 29 T cell receptor beta chains were all obtained from the same sample, sequenced in a study of cytomegalovirus exposure and HLA in healthy donors. The PCR contained 60 Vbeta and 13 Jbeta primers. Libraries were prepared by immunoSEQ multiplex PCR; TCRdb keeps only in-frame clonotypes and omits some of them. The sample records fewer than 150,000 clones, around four fifths being singletons. Sequencing used PBMCs. These receptor sequences come from a man aged 25 to 40 in good health.

The DNA for the CDR3 is TGTGCCAGCAGCCTAAGGGGCGGGGTTACCTACGAGCAGTACTTC. This codes for CASSLRGGVTYEQYF. The chain has TRBV6-5 and TRBJ2-5; D perhaps matches TRBD2 (6 bases). The last part of the DNA fits TRBJ2-7 better; the J call may be wrong. The CDR3 is 15 residues long. CDR1 is MNHEY, CDR2 SVGAGI, per germline.

The gene calls are TRBV6-4 and TRBJ2-5; D may be TRBD2 (6 bases). Trimming cost V 5 bases and J 5 bases, with 12 bases left between them. From germline, CDR1 is MRHNA and CDR2 SNTAGT. The CDR3 has 13 amino acids. The CDR3 protein is CASSKEAGETQYF. The CDR3 DNA reads as TGTGCCAGCAGTAAAGAGGCGGGGGAGACCCAGTACTTC.

This clone was found a few times. V gene TRBV10-2 combines with J gene TRBJ2-3; no reliable D call. The CDR3 is made up of 13 amino acids. Germline loops: CDR1 WSHSY, CDR2 SAAADI. Trimming pared 6 bases from V and 6 bases from J, leaving 13 bases between. CDR3 sequence: CASRVSNADTQYF. CDR3 nucleotides: TGCGCCAGCAGGGTCTCCAACGCGGATACGCAGTATTTT.

Comments on this clone: At one boundary the junction diverges from the germline segment, which might be a read error. The chain uses TRBV7-9 and TRBJ2-7, with D unclear. The CDR3 contains 13 residues. CDR1 is SEHNR and CDR2 is FQNEAQ in the germline V gene (reference sequence). The CDR3 nucleotides read TGTTCCAGCAGCTTAGCCCTACCCTACGAGCAGTACTTC. Its protein is CSSSLALPYEQYF.

V usage is TRBV2 and J usage is TRBJ1-2, with D perhaps matching TRBD1 (6 bases). Germline-derived CDR1 and CDR2 are SNHLY and FYNNEI. This CDR3 has 14 residues. V lost 6 bases and J 8 bases, leaving 19 bases between the germline ends. Written as DNA, the CDR3 is TGTGCCAGCAGGACAGGAGGTCCCCCCACAGGCTACACCTTC. Protein: CASRTGGPPTGYTF.

The chain links TRBV2 to TRBJ2-1, with 10 bases aligning to TRBD1. CDR1 is SNHLY and CDR2 is FYNNEI in the germline V gene. V trimming: 1 base; J trimming: 8 bases; junction bases outside the gene matches: 8. CDR3 size: 16 residues. The CDR3, as DNA: TGTGCCAGCAGTGAAGTTTGGACAGGGGGTCGCGATGAGCAGTTCTTC. Translation gives CASSEVWTGGRDEQFF.

The chain has TRBV30 and TRBJ2-5; the D is unclear. CDR3 length: 14 amino acids. Germline V gives CDR1 GTSNPN, CDR2 SVGIG (reference sequence). Trimming removed 7 bases at V and 11 bases at J, with 26 bases between. CDR3 bases: TGTGCCTACACCCCAAGCGCGCATCCAGCTCGACAGTACTTC. As protein: CAYTPSAHPARQYF.

The V and J genes are TRBV2 and TRBJ2-5, with D tentatively TRBD1 (6 bases). The CDR3 covers 14 residues. V was pared by 4 bases and J by 5 bases, with 14 bases between. The V gene's germline CDR1 is SNHLY and CDR2 FYNNEI. This CDR3 is CASSAQQGSETQYF. The CDR3 coding sequence is TGTGCCAGCAGTGCCCAACAGGGATCCGAGACCCAGTACTTC.

This clone was seen once. V usage is TRBV28 and J usage is TRBJ2-7, with 14 bases identical to TRBD2. Germline V gene data show CDR1 as MDHEN and CDR2 as SYDVKM. With V trimmed by 3 bases and J by 8 bases, 3 bases remained unmatched. The length of the CDR3 is 14 residues. In DNA, the CDR3 is TGTGCCAGCAGTTTGACTAGCGGGAGGGAAAAGCAGTACTTC. As protein: CASSLTSGREKQYF.

The chain recombines TRBV9 with TRBJ2-2, with D possibly matching TRBD2 (5 bases). V lost 0 bases and J lost 5, with 5 bases in between. There are 13 residues in the CDR3. CDR1 and CDR2 (germline): SGDLS, YYNGEE. The CDR3 loop reads CASSVAGTGELFF. The CDR3 nucleotides read TGTGCCAGCAGCGTAGCGGGGACCGGGGAGCTGTTTTTT.

Details on this clone: The sample carries other DNA sequences with the same CDR3. The V call is TRBV13, the J call TRBJ2-7; 10 nucleotides match TRBD2. V was pared by 1 base and J by 4 bases, with 7 bases of the junction left unmatched. From germline, CDR1 is PRHDT and CDR2 FYEKMQ (reference sequence). The CDR3 runs to 16 residues. CDR3 sequence: CASSLEGSGGGYEQYF. For the CDR3, the DNA is TGTGCCAGCAGCTTAGAGGGAAGCGGGGGGGGTTACGAGCAGTACTTC. Full variable domain (remainder filled in from reference TRBV13 and TRBJ2-7): AAGVIQSPRHLIKEKRETATLKCYPIPRHDTVYWYQQGPGQDPQFLISFYEKMQSDKGSIPDRFSAQQFSDYHSELNMSSLELGDSALYFCASSLEGSGGGYEQYFGPGTRLTVT.

The chain uses TRBV19 and TRBJ2-2; a weak D match, TRBD1 (5 bases). V was pared by 7 bases and J by 3 bases, with 18 bases between. Germline V CDR1 and CDR2: LNHDA, SQIVND (reference sequence). The CDR3 sequence is 16 residues long. This chain's CDR3 is CASTSPGRADTGELFF. CDR3 sequence (DNA): TGTGCCAGTACCTCCCCCGGCAGGGCGGACACCGGGGAGCTGTTTTTT.

This clone was seen only once. The CDR3 coding sequence is TGTGCCAGCAGCGGGAGTGACGGAACGAATCAGCCCCAGCATTTT. This encodes CASSGSDGTNQPQHF. The chain has TRBV9 and TRBJ1-5, with D uncertain. The CDR3 has 15 residues. V lost 3 bases and J 4 bases, leaving 14 bases between the germline ends. CDR1 and CDR2 from the germline V gene are SGDLS and YYNGEE.

Here the CDR3 reads CASSEWGRGSNQPQHF. In DNA form, the CDR3 reads TGTGCCAGCAGTGAATGGGGCAGGGGAAGCAATCAGCCCCAGCATTTT. J is TRBJ1-5 and V is TRBV6-1, with D perhaps matching TRBD1 (6 bases). The CDR3 is 16 residues long. Looked up from germline, CDR1 is MNHNS and CDR2 is SASEGT. Trimming pared 2 bases from V and 1 base from J, leaving 12 bases between.

This clone came up a few times. The chain has TRBV19 and TRBJ2-5; 12 bases fit TRBD1. The CDR3 is made up of 16 amino acids. The V segment lost 6 bases and the J segment 5 bases; nucleotides outside the gene matches: 10. Germline V gene data show CDR1 as LNHDA and CDR2 as SQIVND (reference sequence). DNA for the CDR3: TGTGCCAGTAGGAGTACGGGGACAGGGGGCTGGGAGACCCAGTACTTC. Translating gives CASRSTGTGGWETQYF. The full variable domain, its missing parts supplied by reference TRBV19 and TRBJ2-5, is DGGITQSPKYLFRKEGQNVTLSCEQNLNHDAMYWYRQDPGQGLRLIYYSQIVNDFQKGDIAEGYSVSREKKESFPLTVTSAQKNPTAFYLCASRSTGTGGWETQYFGPGTRLLVL.

The chain has TRBV20-1 and TRBJ2-4; D is unclear. The germline V gene encodes CDR1 DFQATT and CDR2 SNEGSKA (reference sequence). The ends were cut back, 5 bases at V and 9 bases at J, with 11 bases in the middle. CDR3 size: 11 residues. Written as DNA, the CDR3 is TGCAGTGCTGCTCCCGTCGGCATTCAGTACTTC. It codes for CSAAPVGIQYF.

DNA of the CDR3: TGCGCCAGCAGCCTCGACAGGACAAGCTACGAGCAGTACTTC. It encodes CASSLDRTSYEQYF. J is TRBJ2-7 and V is TRBV4-1; D is possibly TRBD1 (6 bases). In germline, CDR1 is MGHRA, CDR2 YSYEKL. The V and J ends lost 4 bases and 3 bases respectively, with 13 bases between them. This CDR3 spans 14 amino acids.

Concerning this clone itself: Other DNA sequences within the sample encode an identical CDR3. V is TRBV5-1 and J is TRBJ2-7; weak D call: TRBD2 (5 bases). The ends were cut back, 0 bases at V and 6 bases at J, with 7 bases in the middle. This CDR3 comprises 12 residues. CDR1 is SGHRS and CDR2 is YFSETQ in the germline V gene. CDR3 DNA: TGCGCCAGCAGCTTGGGTGGGAGCGAGCAGTACTTC. Translating it yields CASSLGGSEQYF.

V usage is TRBV5-1 and J usage is TRBJ2-7, with TRBD1 matching over 9 bases. Germline CDR1 and CDR2: SGHRS and YFSETQ. The CDR3 totals 15 residues. Trimming took 1 base from V and 5 from J; bases not matched to a gene: 7. The CDR3: CASSLLGQGSDEQYF. The CDR3 region has the DNA TGCGCCAGCAGCTTGTTGGGACAGGGATCCGACGAGCAGTACTTC.

The chain combines TRBV18 with TRBJ2-1; 12 positions match TRBD2. V dropped 2 bases and J dropped 4; count of bases not matched to a gene: 0. The CDR3 totals 15 residues. Germline V gene data show CDR1 as KGHSH and CDR2 as LQKENI. The CDR3 here is CASSPGTSGYNEQFF. The CDR3 nucleotides are TGTGCCAGCTCACCAGGGACTAGCGGGTACAATGAGCAGTTCTTC.

The J gene is TRBJ2-2, the V gene TRBV29-1; 13 bases map to TRBD2. CDR1 SQVTM and CDR2 ANQGSEA come from the germline V gene. The CDR3 runs 15 residues. The V gene end was trimmed by 6 bases and the J gene end by 2 bases; junction bases not matched to a gene: 3. CDR3 coding DNA: TGCAGCGTCCCGGGACTAGCGGGAAACACCGGGGAGCTGTTTTTT. Translated, it gives CSVPGLAGNTGELFF.

The V and J genes are TRBV4-2 and TRBJ2-2; D uncertain. Germline-derived CDR1 and CDR2 are LGHNA and YNFKEQ. V shed 1 base and J shed 6 bases, with 9 bases lying between them. CDR3 size: 14 residues. The CDR3 coding sequence is TGTGCCAGCAGCCAAGGAGTAGTGGCCGGGGAGCTGTTTTTT. Its translation: CASSQGVVAGELFF.

The V and J genes are TRBV16 and TRBJ2-7, with 12 bases that match TRBD1. Germline trimming cut 3 bases from V and 2 bases from J; bases unmatched to any gene: 2. The germline V gene encodes CDR1 KGHSY and CDR2 FQNENV. The length of the CDR3 is 15 residues. CDR3 bases: TGTGCCAGCAGCCAGGGACAGGGGGCAACCTACGAGCAGTACTTC. It codes for CASSQGQGATYEQYF. The variable domain in full, with the rest retrieved from reference TRBV16 and TRBJ2-7, is GEEVAQTPKHLVRGEGQKAKLYCAPIKGHSYVFWYQQVLKNEFKFLISFQNENVFDETGMPKERFSAKCLPNSPCSLEIQATKLEDSAVYFCASSQGQGATYEQYFGPGTRLTVT.

The J gene is TRBJ2-5, the V gene TRBV7-9; possibly TRBD1 for D (6 bases). From germline, CDR1 is SEHNR and CDR2 FQNEAQ (reference sequence). V lost 5 bases and J 3 bases, leaving 16 bases between the germline ends. The CDR3 length is 15 residues. CDR3 sequence: CASSARGGREETQYF. Written as DNA, the CDR3 is TGTGCCAGCAGCGCTAGAGGGGGTCGGGAAGAGACCCAGTACTTC. Drawing the rest from reference TRBV7-9 and TRBJ2-5, the complete variable domain is DTGVSQNPRHKITKRGQNVTFRCDPISEHNRLYWYRQTLGQGPEFLTYFQNEAQLEKSRLLSDRFSAERPKGSFSTLEIQRTEQGDSAMYLCASSARGGREETQYFGPGTRLLVL.

V gene TRBV7-8 combines with J gene TRBJ2-2, with TRBD2 matching 11 bases. CDR1 and CDR2 (germline): SGHVS, FQNEAQ. The CDR3 sequence is 15 residues long. V trimming: 5 bases; J trimming: 4 bases; junction bases outside the gene matches: 3. This CDR3 reads CASSTSGRSTGELFF. The DNA of the CDR3 is TGTGCCAGCAGCACTAGCGGGAGAAGCACCGGGGAGCTGTTTTTT.

This chain joins TRBV7-8 and TRBJ2-1; TRBD2 matches at 8 bases. The CDR3 totals 14 residues. Trimming took 9 bases from V and 2 from J; bases not matched to a gene: 6. From germline, CDR1 is SGHVS and CDR2 FQNEAQ. CDR3 nucleotide sequence: TGTGCCAGTCAGACTAGCGCAACCTACAATGAGCAGTTCTTC. Its translation: CASQTSATYNEQFF.

The genes are TRBV15 and TRBJ2-5; 9 bases are a match to TRBD2. Germline CDR1 is LNHNV and CDR2 is YYDKDF (reference sequence). The CDR3 has 14 residues. With V trimmed by 1 base and J by 5 bases, 2 bases remained unmatched. The CDR3 sequence: CATSRVGLAETQYF. The CDR3, as DNA: TGTGCCACCAGCAGAGTCGGACTAGCGGAGACCCAGTACTTC.

This rearrangement joins TRBV2 to TRBJ1-5; D is undetermined. Germline-derived CDR1 and CDR2 are SNHLY and FYNNEI. The CDR3 spans 17 residues. Trimming left V 2 bases short and J 0 bases short, with 14 bases between. The CDR3 loop reads CASSELAPKYSNQPQHF. In nucleotides, the CDR3 is TGTGCCAGCAGTGAATTAGCCCCTAAATATAGCAATCAGCCCCAGCATTTT.

This chain joins TRBV11-2 and TRBJ2-5; the D is unclear. The V end was cut by 2 bases, the J end by 3 bases, with 7 bases between. In germline, CDR1 is SGHAT, CDR2 FQNNGV. This CDR3 is built from 13 residues. CDR3 nucleotides: TGTGCCAGCAGCTTACTCCTCGAAGAGACCCAGTACTTC. It specifies CASSLLLEETQYF.